These 3 T cell receptor beta chains were sequenced from one sample in a study of tumor and adjacent non-tumor tissue in lung cancer. Three rounds of nested PCR, following a modified ARM-PCR protocol, produced the TCRbeta library. TCRdb used MiXCR to reprocess the multiplex PCR reads, holding one entry per CDR3 protein. Here the sample spans some 100,000 distinct CDR3 sequences, 50% to 70% being singletons. No cell sorting was done before RNA was extracted from the tissue. This non-tumor lung sample came from over 3 cm beyond the tumor edge. Specimen: distant non-tumor lung tissue. The receptor set was obtained from a man in his 60s with non-small cell lung cancer.

This clonotype has just a few counts. The chain employs TRBV12-5 and TRBJ2-1; 8 positions agree with TRBD2. The CDR3 covers 21 residues. V lost 0 bases and J lost 0; bases outside the gene matches: 16. Germline V CDR1 and CDR2: LGHNT, FRNRAP. This CDR3 reads CASGLVGILSGSALSYNEQFF. The CDR3 nucleotides are TGTGCTAGTGGTTTGGTAGGGATTCTCAGCGGGAGCGCTCTCTCCTACAATGAGCAGTTCTTC.

This clonotype was recorded many times. CDR3 loop: CASSFGGIGTRGNEQFF. In nucleotides, the CDR3 is TGTGCCAGCAGTTTTGGGGGAATCGGCACCAGGGGCAATGAGCAGTTCTTC. This rearrangement joins TRBV28 to TRBJ2-1; perhaps TRBD1 as D (6 bases). The CDR3 extends over 17 amino acids. V lost 3 bases to trimming and J lost 6 bases, with 21 bases between them. The germline V gene encodes CDR1 MDHEN and CDR2 SYDVKM.

As concerns this clonotype: The final CDR3 position lacks the conserved phenylalanine or tryptophan, pointing to a likely read error. The rearrangement joins TRBV5-6 to TRBJ1-1, with 7 bases matching TRBD1. Germline CDR1 is SGHDT and CDR2 is YYEEEE. With V trimmed by 10 bases and J by 8 bases, 14 bases remained unmatched. The CDR3 spans 13 residues. This CDR3 is CASRGGGTREAFL. DNA for the CDR3: TGTGCCTCCCGAGGAGGGGGCACGAGGGAAGCTTTCCTT.